These 17 T cell receptor beta chains were all obtained from the same sample, sequenced in a study of human T cells and chemical hapten exposure. Time point denoted: patch test 1, 2 weeks after DPC sensitization. Described treatment: therapeutic diphenylcyclopropenone sensitization with weekly scalp DPC. Via MiXCR, TCRdb re-called the RACE reads, giving one row per CDR3 protein. The sample carries some 400,000 distinct CDR3 sequences, 4.8% recorded once. Material: whole blood, obtained in connection with sensitization to the hapten diphenylcyclopropenone (DPC). The receptors were gathered from a woman aged 45-59 years with alopecia areata. Some clones in this sample may be carry-over from other donors' samples.

This clonotype has at least ten counts. The V and J genes are TRBV10-3 and TRBJ1-1, with a tentative D call TRBD1 (6 bases). The CDR3 is made up of 15 amino acids. The germline V gene encodes CDR1 ENHRY and CDR2 SYGVKD. With 10 bases removed from V and 5 bases from J, the gap between germline ends came to 23 bases. CDR3 residues: CATADAGTTRTEAFF. The CDR3 bases are TGTGCCACCGCGGATGCCGGGACAACGAGGACTGAAGCTTTCTTT.

Only a few counts were recorded for this clonotype. V usage is TRBV5-5 and J usage is TRBJ1-4; the D is unclear. V lost 0 bases and J 6 bases, leaving 18 bases between the germline ends. The CDR3 is 17 amino acids. Germline V lookup: CDR1 SGHKS, CDR2 YYEKEE (reference sequence). In nucleotides, the CDR3 is TGTGCCAGCAGCTTGGAGGAGGGAAGGCGTAGAGATGAAAAACTGTTTTTT. Translation gives CASSLEEGRRRDEKLFF.

Many counts were recorded for this clonotype. The genes are TRBV3-1 and TRBJ2-3; D unclear. Germline V gene data show CDR1 as LGHDT and CDR2 as YNNKEL (reference sequence). V lost 3 bases and J lost 2, with 6 bases in between. The CDR3 runs 13 residues. The CDR3 region has the DNA TGTGCCAGCAGCCAGGGGAACACAGATACGCAGTATTTT. Its translation is CASSQGNTDTQYF.

This clonotype was seen ten or more times. The chain uses TRBV29-1 and TRBJ2-3; no clear D. Looked up from germline, CDR1 is SQVTM and CDR2 is ANQGSEA. This CDR3 spans 14 amino acids. V was trimmed by 4 bases and J by 3 bases, leaving 14 bases between them. CDR3 sequence reads: CSVGGVLLTDTQYF. The CDR3 nucleotides read TGCAGCGTTGGGGGTGTGCTCCTGACAGATACGCAGTATTTT.

This clonotype has a count of ten or more. V and J are TRBV20-1 and TRBJ1-5, with D tentatively TRBD1 (6 bases). Germline-derived CDR1 and CDR2 are DFQATT and SNEGSKA (reference sequence). Trimming removed 8 bases at V and 7 bases at J, with 15 bases between. The CDR3 sequence is 12 residues long. The CDR3 region is CSSAQGEQPQHF. The CDR3 region has the DNA TGCAGTTCTGCACAGGGAGAGCAGCCCCAGCATTTT.

This clonotype was picked up a small number of times. This chain uses TRBV7-6 with TRBJ2-1; 8 bases map to TRBD1. The germline V gene has CDR1 SGHVS and CDR2 FNYEAQ. V shed 1 base, J shed 5 bases, and the junction held 4 bases outside the gene matches. The CDR3 extends over 15 amino acids. This CDR3 reads CASSLVGGQDNEQFF. The CDR3 nucleotides are TGTGCCAGCAGCTTAGTGGGGGGACAGGACAATGAGCAGTTCTTC.

In this sample, this clonotype turned up many times. This chain connects TRBV10-3 to TRBJ1-2; weak D call: TRBD1 (5 bases). This CDR3 comprises 13 residues. In germline, CDR1 is ENHRY, CDR2 SYGVKD. V was trimmed by 4 bases and J by 6 bases, leaving 12 bases between them. The CDR3 reads CAISGSGADGYTF. CDR3 nucleotide sequence: TGTGCCATCAGTGGTTCTGGGGCCGATGGCTACACCTTC.

This clonotype showed up many times. This chain joins TRBV27 and TRBJ2-7; the D gene could be TRBD1 or TRBD2 (6 bases each). V lost 3 bases and J 5 bases, leaving 11 bases between the germline ends. This CDR3 region has 13 residues. Looked up from germline, CDR1 is MNHEY and CDR2 is SMNVEV (reference sequence). This chain's CDR3 is CASSFGGRNEQYF. CDR3 in DNA: TGTGCCAGCAGTTTCGGGGGCCGCAACGAGCAGTACTTC.

V gene TRBV6-1 combines with J gene TRBJ2-7; 10 bases align to TRBD1. Germline CDR1 and CDR2: MNHNS and SASEGT. The CDR3 loop spans 15 amino acids. The junction had 5 bases not matched to a gene; V was cut back by 4 bases and J by 2 bases. The CDR3 nucleotides read TGTGCCAGCAGTGCCGGGACAGGGGAGACCTACGAGCAGTACTTC. Residues: CASSAGTGETYEQYF.

The table lists this clonotype with many counts. The chain employs TRBV6-1 and TRBJ2-7; no firm D call. The CDR3 totals 12 residues. V lost 10 bases and J 2 bases, leaving 12 bases between the germline ends. Looked up from germline, CDR1 is MNHNS and CDR2 is SASEGT. The CDR3 DNA follows: TGTGCCACGACTGAAGGAGCCTACGAGCAGTACTTC. This codes for CATTEGAYEQYF.

In this sample, this clonotype turned up many times. This chain connects TRBV5-1 to TRBJ2-7; 7 nucleotides agree with TRBD1. Germline V lookup: CDR1 SGHRS, CDR2 YFSETQ. The V and J ends lost 0 bases and 5 bases, in that order; junction bases with no gene match: 2. This CDR3 is 13 amino acids long. In DNA, the CDR3 is TGCGCCAGCAGCTTGGAGACAGGGAACGAGCAGTACTTC. This codes for CASSLETGNEQYF.

This clonotype was seen many times. The chain has TRBV6-1 and TRBJ1-1; D perhaps matches TRBD1 (6 bases). This CDR3 has 17 residues. Germline CDR1 MNHNS, CDR2 SASEGT. V gave up 1 base and J gave up 2 bases, with 17 bases separating them. CDR3 residues: CASSEGEDRLLNTEAFF. In DNA, the CDR3 is TGTGCCAGCAGTGAAGGAGAGGACAGACTATTAAACACTGAAGCTTTCTTT.

This clonotype was counted between two and nine times. V and J are TRBV7-2 and TRBJ2-1, with 9 bases aligning to TRBD2. Germline loops: CDR1 SGHTA, CDR2 FQGNSA. CDR3 size: 17 residues. After removal of 0 bases from V and 5 bases from J, the junction contained 8 bases not matched to a gene. The CDR3 DNA sequence: TGTGCCAGCAGCTTAGCGTTGTCTAGCGGGGTTAACAATGAGCAGTTCTTC. Its translation is CASSLALSSGVNNEQFF.

This clonotype was seen many times. This chain connects TRBV9 to TRBJ2-3; D is undetermined. CDR1 SGDLS and CDR2 YYNGEE come from the germline V gene. The CDR3 is 15 residues long. Trimming cost V 4 bases and J 1 base, with 13 bases left between them. CDR3 in DNA: TGTGCCAGCAGCTTATCCGGGTCTCGCACAGATACGCAGTATTTT. Its translation is CASSLSGSRTDTQYF.

The sample holds many counts of this clonotype. J is TRBJ1-1 and V is TRBV11-2, with 10 nucleotides matching TRBD1. The CDR3 spans 16 residues. V lost 6 bases and J lost 10; bases outside the gene matches: 17. Germline assignment: CDR1 SGHAT and CDR2 FQNNGV. The CDR3 here is CASSKEGQGFGVGAFF. DNA of the CDR3: TGTGCCAGCAGTAAGGAGGGACAGGGGTTTGGCGTTGGAGCTTTCTTT.

This clonotype has ten or more counts. The CDR3 DNA is TGTGCCAGCAGCGTAGCAGGGGGCTCCTATGGCTACACCTTC. This encodes CASSVAGGSYGYTF. The genes are TRBV9 and TRBJ1-2, with 8 bases lining up with TRBD1. CDR3 length equals 14 residues. Germline-derived CDR1 and CDR2 are SGDLS and YYNGEE. Unmatched junction bases numbered 2, after V lost 0 bases and J lost 4 bases.

V usage is TRBV12-3 or TRBV12-4 and J usage is TRBJ2-1; D is ambiguous. Trimming cost V 5 bases and J 0 bases, with 14 bases left between them. The CDR3 length is 16 residues. The CDR3 loop is CASSPRHRSSYNEQFF. In nucleotides, the CDR3 is TGTGCCAGCAGTCCCCGACATCGGAGCTCCTACAATGAGCAGTTCTTC.